This TCR beta chain was recovered during a study of OX40 agonist ivuxolimab in advanced cancers. Background on the study: Patients were infused with ivuxolimab every 2 weeks at 0.01 to 10 mg/kg.

Measured with immunoSEQ multiplex PCR; TCRdb has only the in-frame clones, and not every one. In the table there are tens of thousands of clones, roughly 92% of which are singletons. Germline V gives CDR1 MGHRA, CDR2 YSYEKL. CDR3 length: 15 amino acids. Trimming at V came to 5 bases and at J to 1 base, leaving 8 bases not matched to a gene. The sample in question was CD4+ or CD8+ T cells sorted from blood, obtained in a trial of the OX40 agonist ivuxolimab. The chain is built from TRBV4-1 and TRBJ2-7, with 7 nucleotides matching TRBD1. The sequence was obtained from an adult with an advanced solid tumor such as melanoma, head and neck, liver or kidney cancer. The CDR3 sequence is CASSFAGTASYEQYF. The CDR3 DNA is TGCGCCAGCAGCTTTGCCGGGACAGCTTCCTACGAGCAGTACTTC.